This T cell receptor (beta chain) derives from a study of CD8 T cells in Susac syndrome. cDNA came from approximately 0.5 to 1 ug RNA primed by random hexamers. Amplification of TCR beta CDR3 was carried out by immunoSEQ multiplex PCR, which covered 54 Vbeta and 13 Jbeta segments. A single record per CDR3 protein comes from TCRdb applying MiXCR to the immunoSEQ multiplex PCR reads. The data contain some 170,000 distinct CDR3 sequences, approximately 93% of them seen just once; the ten biggest clones take up almost 0.095%. The study sequenced TCR beta in blood CD8+ and CD4+ T cells. The study used treatment-naive patients who had stable or active relapsing-remitting disease as multiple sclerosis controls. The CD8+ and CD4+ T cells were isolated magnetically using a negative isolation approach, whereas the TEMRA cells were enriched by FACS. Per germline, CDR1 MNHEY and CDR2 SMNVEV (reference sequence). V shed 5 bases and J shed 7 bases, with 17 bases lying between them. The length of the CDR3 is 14 residues.

The source of this sequence is a human donor with multiple sclerosis. Source material: CD4+ T cells from PBMCs. This chain joins TRBV27 and TRBJ2-5, with D possibly being TRBD1 (6 bases). CDR3: CASSTLPQGRTQYF. The CDR3 coding sequence is TGTGCCAGCAGTACCCTCCCGCAGGGGAGGACCCAGTACTTC.